The 21 T cell receptor beta chains listed next were all sequenced from one sample in a study of cytomegalovirus exposure and HLA in healthy donors. PCR employed 60 Vbeta and 13 Jbeta primers. TCRdb's table, derived via immunoSEQ multiplex PCR, lists solely in-frame clones and lacks some. Here the sample spans about 210,000 clones, approximately 83% being singletons. Input material: PBMCs. The source of these receptors is a woman between 45 and 65 years old in good health and CMV-seropositive.

A single count supports this clone. This chain links TRBV2 with TRBJ1-2, with D possibly TRBD1 on 5 matching bases. Trimming pared 5 bases from V and 5 bases from J, leaving 18 bases between. Per germline, CDR1 SNHLY and CDR2 FYNNEI. The CDR3 consists of 15 residues. Here the CDR3 DNA reads TGTGCCAGCAGTCCCCTGCAGGGTCTCTCTTATGGCTACACCTTC. This encodes CASSPLQGLSYGYTF. The full variable domain, with the rest looked up from reference TRBV2 and TRBJ1-2, is EPEVTQTPSHQVTQMGQEVILRCVPISNHLYFYWYRQILGQKVEFLVSFYNNEISEKSEIFDDQFSVERPDGSNFTLKIRSTKLEDSAMYFCASSPLQGLSYGYTFGSGTRLTVV.

The chain uses TRBV11-2 and TRBJ2-1; D gene ambiguous. Trimming took off 4 bases at V and 2 bases at J, with 9 bases between the two ends. The germline V gene encodes CDR1 SGHAT and CDR2 FQNNGV. The CDR3 sequence is 14 residues long. CDR3 loop: CASSSVGPYNEQFF. CDR3 bases: TGTGCCAGCAGCTCCGTGGGCCCCTACAATGAGCAGTTCTTC.

This chain links TRBV18 with TRBJ2-7, with unresolved D. The germline gives CDR1 KGHSH, CDR2 LQKENI. This CDR3 has 12 residues. V dropped 2 bases and J dropped 6 bases, with 8 bases sitting between them. The CDR3 DNA reads TGTGCCAGCTCACCAGAGAGGTCCGAGCAGTACTTC. Translation gives CASSPERSEQYF.

The rearrangement links TRBV6-5 to TRBJ1-1, with D perhaps matching TRBD1 (5 bases). CDR3 size: 15 residues. CDR1 and CDR2 (germline): MNHEY, SVGAGI. V dropped 8 bases and J dropped 0 bases, with 16 bases sitting between them. The CDR3 here is CASARGSLMNTEAFF. CDR3 nucleotide sequence: TGTGCCAGCGCTAGGGGTTCCCTTATGAACACTGAAGCTTTCTTT.

V gene TRBV15 combines with J gene TRBJ1-2, with D uncertain. This CDR3 is 15 amino acids long. V shed 0 bases and J shed 0 bases, with 8 bases lying between them. Looked up from germline, CDR1 is LNHNV and CDR2 is YYDKDF (reference sequence). The CDR3 loop reads CATSRDTLANYGYTF. CDR3 sequence (DNA): TGTGCCACCAGCAGAGATACTTTAGCTAACTATGGCTACACCTTC. Based on the CDR3 plus reference TRBV15 and TRBJ1-2, the full variable domain is DAMVIQNPRYQVTQFGKPVTLSCSQTLNHNVMYWYQQKSSQAPKLLFHYYDKDFNNEADTPDNFQSRRPNTSFCFLDIRSPGLGDTAMYLCATSRDTLANYGYTFGSGTRLTVV.

The V call is TRBV5-6, the J call TRBJ1-2, with D hard to call. V was trimmed by 3 bases and J by 2 bases, leaving 17 bases between them. CDR1 and CDR2 (germline): SGHDT, YYEEEE. The CDR3 length is 16 residues. The CDR3 reads CASSSTNRVLNYGYTF. CDR3 nucleotides: TGTGCCAGCAGCTCAACCAACCGGGTCTTGAACTATGGCTACACCTTC.

CDR3 loop: CASSQRSQLAGNTGELFF. In DNA, the CDR3 is TGTGCCAGCAGCCAACGATCTCAACTAGCGGGGAACACCGGGGAGCTGTTTTTT. V usage is TRBV4-2 and J usage is TRBJ2-2; 9 nucleotides match TRBD2. CDR1 is LGHNA, CDR2 YNFKEQ, per germline. The CDR3 is 18 amino acids. V shed 2 bases and J 1 base; nucleotides not matched to a gene: 8.

For the CDR3, the DNA is TGTGCCAGCAGCGAAGGAGTCCACCAAGAGACCCAGTACTTC. This gives the protein CASSEGVHQETQYF. The chain recombines TRBV7-2 with TRBJ2-5; D is undetermined. The CDR3 sequence is 14 residues long. Trimming shortened V by 5 bases and J by 0 bases, and 10 bases separated the two germline ends. Germline-derived CDR1 and CDR2 are SGHTA and FQGNSA.

This chain joins TRBV7-2 and TRBJ1-3; D is perhaps TRBD1 (5 bases). Germline V gene data show CDR1 as SGHTA and CDR2 as FQGNSA. V was trimmed by 6 bases and J by 4 bases, leaving 19 bases between them. CDR3 size: 16 residues. Written as DNA, the CDR3 is TGTGCCAGCAGACGCACAGGAGTCTCCTTAGGAAACACCATATATTTT. Translation gives CASRRTGVSLGNTIYF.

This chain joins TRBV7-9 and TRBJ2-5; a weak D match, TRBD2 (6 bases). The CDR3 loop spans 16 amino acids. Per the germline V gene, CDR1 is SEHNR and CDR2 is FQNEAQ (reference sequence). The V end was cut by 5 bases, the J end by 5 bases, with 21 bases between. The DNA for the CDR3 is TGTGCCAGCAGCCCTTCCACTCCGGCTGGGGGGGAGACCCAGTACTTC. Protein sequence: CASSPSTPAGGETQYF. The full variable domain, rest sourced from reference TRBV7-9 and TRBJ2-5, is DTGVSQNPRHKITKRGQNVTFRCDPISEHNRLYWYRQTLGQGPEFLTYFQNEAQLEKSRLLSDRFSAERPKGSFSTLEIQRTEQGDSAMYLCASSPSTPAGGETQYFGPGTRLLVL.

CDR3 residues: CASSTRGSADTQYF. The CDR3 DNA follows: TGTGCCAGCTCAACTAGAGGTTCGGCAGATACGCAGTATTTT. The chain combines TRBV25-1 with TRBJ2-3; weak D call: TRBD2 (5 bases). The CDR3 loop spans 14 amino acids. Germline CDR1 reads MGHDK; CDR2 reads SYGVNS. With 8 bases removed from V and 4 bases from J, the gap between germline ends came to 16 bases.

In its sample, this clone was seen once. This sequence joins TRBV6-5 and TRBJ1-1; D is ambiguous. The CDR3 is made up of 13 amino acids. Trimming pared 4 bases from V and 0 bases from J, leaving 6 bases between. Per germline, CDR1 MNHEY and CDR2 SVGAGI. The CDR3 coding sequence is TGTGCCAGCAGTTGGAGGGTGAACACTGAAGCTTTCTTT. Protein: CASSWRVNTEAFF.

The chain couples TRBV5-1 to TRBJ1-1; 7 positions agree with TRBD1. From germline, CDR1 is SGHRS and CDR2 YFSETQ. The CDR3 sequence is 15 residues long. V lost 0 bases and J lost 1; bases outside the gene matches: 3. The CDR3 nucleotides are TGCGCCAGCAGCTTGGGAGGACAGGCGAACACTGAAGCTTTCTTT. Translation gives CASSLGGQANTEAFF.

This chain links TRBV9 with TRBJ2-3; maybe TRBD2 (7 bases). V was shortened by 2 bases and J by 4 bases, with 17 bases between the two germline ends. The CDR3 consists of 16 residues. Germline-derived CDR1 and CDR2 are SGDLS and YYNGEE. The CDR3 reads CASSVGGRLVADTQYF. The CDR3 region has the DNA TGTGCCAGCAGCGTGGGGGGGCGACTAGTCGCAGATACGCAGTATTTT.

Concerning this clone itself: Other nucleotide sequences in the sample specify the same CDR3. The chain couples TRBV15 to TRBJ2-3; D remains ambiguous. With 0 bases removed from V and 1 base from J, the gap between germline ends came to 5 bases. Per germline, CDR1 LNHNV and CDR2 YYDKDF (reference sequence). The CDR3 length is 14 residues. For the CDR3, the DNA is TGTGCCACCAGCAGAGATCGCGGCACAGATACGCAGTATTTT. Residues: CATSRDRGTDTQYF.

The gene calls are TRBV5-6 and TRBJ2-7; the match to TRBD1 covers 7 bases. V lost 1 base and J lost 4; bases outside the gene matches: 8. The CDR3 has 15 amino acids. The germline gives CDR1 SGHDT, CDR2 YYEEEE. CDR3 in amino acids: CASSLSGTAIYEQYF. CDR3 in DNA: TGTGCCAGCAGCTTGTCAGGGACAGCCATTTACGAGCAGTACTTC.

Only one count was recorded for this clone. The chain has TRBV13 and TRBJ1-1; perhaps TRBD1 as D (5 bases). Germline V CDR1 and CDR2: PRHDT, FYEKMQ (reference sequence). The V gene lost 5 bases and the J gene lost 6 bases, with 19 bases spanning the gap. The CDR3 runs to 15 residues. CDR3 in amino acids: CASSHEGIAGPEAFF. In DNA form, the CDR3 reads TGTGCCAGCAGCCACGAAGGCATTGCGGGACCTGAAGCTTTCTTT.

The rearrangement uses TRBV19 and TRBJ1-5, with 10 bases fitting TRBD1. The CDR3 spans 24 residues. V gave up 4 bases and J gave up 0 bases; unmatched junction bases: 27. The germline V gene has CDR1 LNHDA and CDR2 SQIVND (reference sequence). The chain's CDR3 is CASSNPGQGPGLLGTRDSNQPQHF. CDR3 DNA: TGTGCCAGTAGTAACCCGGGACAGGGGCCCGGGCTTCTGGGGACGAGGGATAGCAATCAGCCCCAGCATTTT.

The rearrangement uses TRBV27 and TRBJ1-2, with D perhaps matching TRBD1 (5 bases). V was clipped by 0 bases and J by 8 bases, with 13 bases between them. Germline V gene lookup returns CDR1 MNHEY and CDR2 SMNVEV (reference sequence). CDR3 length equals 14 residues. DNA of the CDR3: TGTGCCAGCAGTTTATCCGTCAGGGAAGGGGGCTACACCTTC. It codes for CASSLSVREGGYTF.

The chain is built from TRBV11-3 and TRBJ2-2; D possibly corresponds to TRBD2 (5 bases). This CDR3 has 13 residues. CDR1 and CDR2 (germline): SGHNT, YENEEA. The V end was cut by 0 bases, the J end by 10 bases, with 9 bases between. CDR3 sequence: CASSLEWGEELFF. The CDR3, as DNA: TGTGCCAGCAGCTTAGAATGGGGAGAGGAGCTGTTTTTT.

This chain joins TRBV5-1 and TRBJ1-1; 8 bases are shared with TRBD1. This CDR3 is built from 18 residues. Unmatched junction bases numbered 11, after V lost 0 bases and J lost 1 base. Germline CDR1 is SGHRS and CDR2 is YFSETQ. Here the CDR3 DNA reads TGCGCCAGCAGCTTGGGGGGACAGGCCCAAACCCGGAACACTGAAGCTTTCTTT. Its translation is CASSLGGQAQTRNTEAFF.